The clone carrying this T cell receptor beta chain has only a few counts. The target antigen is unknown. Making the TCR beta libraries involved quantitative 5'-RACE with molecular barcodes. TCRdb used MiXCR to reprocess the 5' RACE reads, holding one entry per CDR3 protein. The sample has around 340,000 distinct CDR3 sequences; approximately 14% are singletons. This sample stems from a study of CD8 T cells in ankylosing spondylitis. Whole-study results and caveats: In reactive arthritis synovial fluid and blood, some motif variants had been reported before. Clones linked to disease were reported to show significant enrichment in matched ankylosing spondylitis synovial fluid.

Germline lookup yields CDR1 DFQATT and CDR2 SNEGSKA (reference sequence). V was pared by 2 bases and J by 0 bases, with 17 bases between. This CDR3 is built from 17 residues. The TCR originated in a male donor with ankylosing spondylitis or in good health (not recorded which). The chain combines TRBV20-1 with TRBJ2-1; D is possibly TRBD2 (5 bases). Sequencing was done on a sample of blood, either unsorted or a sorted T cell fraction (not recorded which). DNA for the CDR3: TGCAGTGCTAGACCATGGTCCCAGCGGAGCTCCTACAATGAGCAGTTCTTC. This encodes CSARPWSQRSSYNEQFF.